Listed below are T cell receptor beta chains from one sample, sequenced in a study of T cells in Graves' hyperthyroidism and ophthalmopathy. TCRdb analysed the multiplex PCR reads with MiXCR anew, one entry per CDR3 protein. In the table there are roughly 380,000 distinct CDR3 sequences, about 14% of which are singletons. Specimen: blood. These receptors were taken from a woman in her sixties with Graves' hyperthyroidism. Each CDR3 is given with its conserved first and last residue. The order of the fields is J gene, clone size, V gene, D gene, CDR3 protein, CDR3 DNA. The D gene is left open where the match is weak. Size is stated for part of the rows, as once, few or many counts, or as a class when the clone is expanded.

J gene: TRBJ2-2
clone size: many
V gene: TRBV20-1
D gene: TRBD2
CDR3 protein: CSASGTSATGELFF
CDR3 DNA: TGCAGTGCTAGCGGGACTAGCGCCACCGGGGAGCTGTTTTTT

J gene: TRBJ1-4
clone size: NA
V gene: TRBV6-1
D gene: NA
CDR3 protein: CASSEDRLIEKLFF
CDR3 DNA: TGTGCCAGCAGTGAAGACAGGCTAATTGAAAAACTGTTTTTT

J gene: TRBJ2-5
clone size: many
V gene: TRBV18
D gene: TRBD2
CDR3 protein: CASSPAAAGGPKETQYF
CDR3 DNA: TGTGCCAGCTCACCAGCTGCGGCGGGAGGTCCTAAAGAGACCCAGTACTTC

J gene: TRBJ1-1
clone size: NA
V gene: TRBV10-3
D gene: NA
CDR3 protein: CAISVRGVMNTEAFF
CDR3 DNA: TGTGCCATCAGTGTGAGAGGGGTAATGAACACTGAAGCTTTCTTT

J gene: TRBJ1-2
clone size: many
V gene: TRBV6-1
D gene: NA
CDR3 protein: CASSEGSAANYGYTF
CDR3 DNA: TGTGCCAGCAGTGAAGGGTCGGCAGCTAACTATGGCTACACCTTC

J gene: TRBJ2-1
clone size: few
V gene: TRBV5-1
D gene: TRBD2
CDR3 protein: CASSPLAGGPPEQFF
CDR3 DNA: TGCGCCAGCAGTCCACTAGCGGGAGGGCCGCCTGAGCAGTTCTTC

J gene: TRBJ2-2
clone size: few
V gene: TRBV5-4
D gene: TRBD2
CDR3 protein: CASSSSGRAIGELFF
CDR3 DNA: TGTGCCAGCAGCTCTAGCGGGAGGGCGATCGGGGAGCTGTTTTTT

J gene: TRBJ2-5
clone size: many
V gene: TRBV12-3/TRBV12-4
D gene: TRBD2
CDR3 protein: CASSNSGRQETQYF
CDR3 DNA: TGTGCCAGCAGCAATAGCGGGAGACAGGAGACCCAGTACTTC

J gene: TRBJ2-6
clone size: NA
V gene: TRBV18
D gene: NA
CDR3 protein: CASTRAGVSGANVLTF
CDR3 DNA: TGTGCCAGCACCCGAGCCGGGGTCTCTGGGGCCAACGTCCTGACTTTC

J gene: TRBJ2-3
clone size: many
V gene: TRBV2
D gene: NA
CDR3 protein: CASSMDGRPPSGTDTQYF
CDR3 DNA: TGTGCCAGCAGTATGGATGGACGGCCTCCTTCAGGCACAGATACGCAGTATTTT

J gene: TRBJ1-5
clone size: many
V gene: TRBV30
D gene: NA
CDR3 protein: CAWSGKGLYNQPQHF
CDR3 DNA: TGTGCCTGGAGTGGTAAGGGCCTGTATAATCAGCCCCAGCATTTT

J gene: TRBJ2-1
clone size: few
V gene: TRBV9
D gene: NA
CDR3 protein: CASEAPDNEQFF
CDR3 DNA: TGTGCCAGTGAGGCTCCCGACAATGAGCAGTTCTTC

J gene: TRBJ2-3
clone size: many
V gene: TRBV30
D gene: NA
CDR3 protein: CAWSVTGGDTQYF
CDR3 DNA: TGTGCCTGGAGTGTCACCGGAGGAGATACGCAGTATTTT

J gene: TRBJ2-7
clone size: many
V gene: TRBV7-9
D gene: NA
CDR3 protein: CASSLGGPTYEQYF
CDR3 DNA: TGTGCCAGCAGCTTAGGTGGGCCCACCTACGAGCAGTACTTC

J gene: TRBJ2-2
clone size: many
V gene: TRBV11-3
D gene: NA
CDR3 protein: CASSRETLTGELFF
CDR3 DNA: TGTGCCAGCAGCCGGGAGACACTCACCGGGGAGCTGTTTTTT

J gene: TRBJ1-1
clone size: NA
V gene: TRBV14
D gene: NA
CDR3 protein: CASSRPGQPLNTEAFF
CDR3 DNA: TGTGCCAGCAGCCGACCGGGGCAGCCGCTGAACACTGAAGCTTTCTTT

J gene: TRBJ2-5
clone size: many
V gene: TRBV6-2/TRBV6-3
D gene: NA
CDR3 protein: CASSPRLGGETQYF
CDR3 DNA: TGTGCCAGCAGTCCTCGACTAGGAGGGGAGACCCAGTACTTC

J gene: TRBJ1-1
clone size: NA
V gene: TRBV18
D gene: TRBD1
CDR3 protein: CASSSRDRGSEAFF
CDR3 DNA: TGTGCCAGCTCTTCCCGGGACAGGGGGTCGGAAGCTTTCTTT

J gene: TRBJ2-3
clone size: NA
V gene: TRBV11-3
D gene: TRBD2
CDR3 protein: CASSPTSGRGDTQYF
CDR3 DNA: TGTGCCAGCAGCCCGACTAGCGGGCGGGGGGATACGCAGTATTTT

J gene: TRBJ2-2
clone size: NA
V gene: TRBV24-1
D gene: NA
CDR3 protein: CATSDLDPSMGELFF
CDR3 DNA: TGTGCCACCAGTGATCTGGACCCTTCGATGGGGGAGCTGTTTTTT

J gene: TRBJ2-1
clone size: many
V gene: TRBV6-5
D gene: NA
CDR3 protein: CASSYSRGAYNEQFF
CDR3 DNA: TGTGCCAGCAGTTACTCGAGAGGGGCTTACAATGAGCAGTTCTTC

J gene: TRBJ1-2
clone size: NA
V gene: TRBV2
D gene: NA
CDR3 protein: CGTTGRNYGYTF
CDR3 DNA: TGTGGCACGACAGGTAGAAACTATGGCTACACCTTC

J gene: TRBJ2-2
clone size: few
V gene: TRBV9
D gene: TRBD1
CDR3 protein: CASSARTGGSGELFF
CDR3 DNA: TGTGCCAGCAGCGCAAGGACAGGGGGGTCCGGGGAGCTGTTTTTT

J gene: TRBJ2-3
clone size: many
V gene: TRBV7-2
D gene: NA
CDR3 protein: CASSQMWDTQYF
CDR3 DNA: TGTGCCAGCAGCCAAATGTGGGATACGCAGTATTTT

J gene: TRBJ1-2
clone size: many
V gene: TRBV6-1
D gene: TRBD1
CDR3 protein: CASRGGLRTGGSDGYTF
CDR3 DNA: TGTGCCAGCAGGGGAGGACTTCGGACAGGGGGTTCGGATGGCTACACCTTC

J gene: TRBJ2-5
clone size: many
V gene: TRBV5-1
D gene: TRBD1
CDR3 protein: CASSLEWTGQETQYF
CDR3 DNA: TGCGCCAGCAGCTTGGAATGGACAGGCCAAGAGACCCAGTACTTC

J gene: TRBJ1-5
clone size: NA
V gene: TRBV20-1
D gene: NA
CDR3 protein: CSAREVTRYSNQPQHF
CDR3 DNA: TGCAGTGCTAGAGAGGTGACAAGGTATAGCAATCAGCCCCAGCATTTT

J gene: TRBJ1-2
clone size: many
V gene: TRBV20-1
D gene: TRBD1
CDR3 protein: CSAPGQYYGYTF
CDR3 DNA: TGCAGTGCCCCGGGACAGTACTATGGCTACACCTTC

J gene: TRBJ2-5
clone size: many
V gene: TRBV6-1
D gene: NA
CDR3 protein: CASSLGQDQETQYF
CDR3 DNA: TGTGCCAGCAGTCTTGGGCAGGATCAAGAGACCCAGTACTTC

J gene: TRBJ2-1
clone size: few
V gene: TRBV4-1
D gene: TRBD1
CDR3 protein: CASSRLPRDRGRQFF
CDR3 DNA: TGCGCCAGCAGCCGTTTACCTAGGGACAGGGGACGGCAGTTCTTC

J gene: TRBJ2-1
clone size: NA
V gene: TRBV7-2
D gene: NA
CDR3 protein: CASSSGALIGNEQFF
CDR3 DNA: TGTGCCAGCAGCTCCGGGGCCCTAATAGGCAATGAGCAGTTCTTC

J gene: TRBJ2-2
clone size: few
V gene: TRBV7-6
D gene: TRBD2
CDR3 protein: CASSSLRGANTGELFF
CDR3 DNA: TGTGCCAGCAGCTCGCTTCGGGGGGCGAACACCGGGGAGCTGTTTTTT

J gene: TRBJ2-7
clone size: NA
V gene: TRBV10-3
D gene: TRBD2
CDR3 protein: CAISGSSGRPSYEQYF
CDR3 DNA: TGTGCCATCAGTGGAAGTAGCGGGAGGCCCTCCTACGAGCAGTACTTC

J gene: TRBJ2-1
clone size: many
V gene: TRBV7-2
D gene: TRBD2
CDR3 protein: CASSTRTSGISEQFF
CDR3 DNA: TGTGCCAGCAGCACCCGGACTAGCGGGATCAGTGAGCAGTTCTTC

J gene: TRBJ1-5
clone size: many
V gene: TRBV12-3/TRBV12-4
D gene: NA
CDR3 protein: CASSLATYSNQPQHF
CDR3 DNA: TGTGCCAGCAGTTTAGCGACTTATAGCAATCAGCCCCAGCATTTT

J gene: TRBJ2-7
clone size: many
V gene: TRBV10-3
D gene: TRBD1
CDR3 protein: CAISYGTVLYYEQYF
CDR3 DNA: TGTGCCATCAGCTATGGGACAGTTCTATACTACGAGCAGTACTTC

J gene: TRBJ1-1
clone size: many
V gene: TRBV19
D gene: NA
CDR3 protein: CASSISGPTNTEAFF
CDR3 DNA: TGTGCCAGTAGTATCTCCGGGCCAACGAACACTGAAGCTTTCTTT

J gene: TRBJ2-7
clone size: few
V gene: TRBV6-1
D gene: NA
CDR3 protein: CASSRNHYSVRPGLYEQYF
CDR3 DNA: TGTGCCAGCAGTCGTAATCATTATTCCGTCCGACCTGGACTTTACGAGCAGTACTTC

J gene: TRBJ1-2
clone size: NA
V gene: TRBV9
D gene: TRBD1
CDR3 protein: CASSVDRGLGYTF
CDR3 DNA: TGTGCCAGCAGCGTCGATAGGGGGCTTGGCTACACCTTC

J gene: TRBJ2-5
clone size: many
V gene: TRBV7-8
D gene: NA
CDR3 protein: CASSFLDWSRGTQYF
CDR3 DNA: TGTGCCAGCAGCTTCCTGGACTGGTCTCGGGGGACCCAGTACTTC

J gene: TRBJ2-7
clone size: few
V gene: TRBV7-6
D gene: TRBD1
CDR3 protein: CASSLARGTGAYEQYF
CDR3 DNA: TGTGCCAGCAGCTTGGCGCGAGGGACAGGGGCCTACGAGCAGTACTTC

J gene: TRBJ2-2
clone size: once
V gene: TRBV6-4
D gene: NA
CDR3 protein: CASSDSKSSPNTGELFF
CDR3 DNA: TGTGCCAGCAGTGACTCGAAATCCTCCCCGAACACCGGGGAGCTGTTTTTT

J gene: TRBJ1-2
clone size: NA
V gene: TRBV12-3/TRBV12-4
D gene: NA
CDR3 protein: CASSLPPSSGYTF
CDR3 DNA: TGTGCCAGCAGTTTACCCCCGTCGTCTGGCTACACCTTC

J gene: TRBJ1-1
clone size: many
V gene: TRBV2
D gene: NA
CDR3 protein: CASSGDHNTEAFF
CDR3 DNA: TGTGCCAGCAGTGGGGATCATAACACTGAAGCTTTCTTT

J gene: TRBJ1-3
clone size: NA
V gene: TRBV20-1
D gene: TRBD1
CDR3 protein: CSARPGTGGGNTIYF
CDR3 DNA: TGCAGTGCTAGACCAGGGACAGGGGGGGGAAACACCATATATTTT

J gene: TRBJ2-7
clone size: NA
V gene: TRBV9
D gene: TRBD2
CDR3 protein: CASSPASGPYNEQYF
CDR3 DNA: TGTGCCAGCAGCCCCGCTAGCGGACCCTACAACGAGCAGTACTTC

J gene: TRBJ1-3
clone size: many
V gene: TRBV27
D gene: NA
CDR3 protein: CASSSAGAGNTIYF
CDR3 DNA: TGTGCCAGCAGTTCCGCGGGAGCTGGAAACACCATATATTTT

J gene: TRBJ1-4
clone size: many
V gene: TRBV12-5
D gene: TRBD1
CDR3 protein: CASGVNRGPNEKLFF
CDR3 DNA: TGTGCTAGTGGTGTCAACAGGGGCCCTAATGAAAAACTGTTTTTT